The 13 T cell receptor beta chains listed next were all sequenced from one sample in a study of blood T cell repertoires in COVID-19. The assay was immunoSEQ multiplex PCR, and TCRdb's table has in-frame clones only and misses some. This table has about 87,000 clones, 86% appearing once. The sample consisted of peripheral blood. These receptors all stem from a human donor in a cohort sampled during active COVID-19.

This chain connects TRBV7-2 to TRBJ2-5, with 9 positions matching TRBD2. Germline V gene sequence: CDR1 SGHTA, CDR2 FQGNSA. The CDR3 has 14 residues. With 3 bases clipped from V and 4 bases from J, the junction kept 3 bases outside the gene matches. CDR3 sequence reads: CASSFSSGRETQYF. The CDR3 nucleotides read TGTGCCAGCAGCTTTAGTAGCGGGAGAGAGACCCAGTACTTC.

The V call is TRBV23-1, the J call TRBJ1-5, with a weak D call TRBD1 (5 bases). TRBV23-1 is an ORF for which the function is uncertain. CDR3 length: 15 amino acids. Trimming took off 0 bases at V and 7 bases at J, with 13 bases between the two ends. CDR3 sequence (DNA): TGCGCCAGCAGTCAATCGAGGCAGGGAGGACAGCCCCAGCATTTT. Its protein is CASSQSRQGGQPQHF.

The chain combines TRBV10-1 with TRBJ2-2; 7 nucleotides match TRBD1. Trimming at V came to 8 bases and at J to 4 bases, leaving 13 bases not matched to a gene. Germline V lookup: CDR1 WNHNN, CDR2 SYGVQD (reference sequence). CDR3 size: 16 residues. The CDR3 reads CASAPSWTGPTGELFF. In nucleotides, the CDR3 is TGCGCCAGCGCCCCTTCTTGGACAGGTCCCACCGGGGAGCTGTTTTTT.

This clone appeared a single time. The chain employs TRBV19 and TRBJ2-6; TRBD1 is a possible D gene (5 bases). CDR1 is LNHDA, CDR2 SQIVND, per germline (reference sequence). The V end was cut by 5 bases, the J end by 3 bases, with 8 bases between. The CDR3 length is 14 residues. The CDR3 DNA follows: TGTGCCAGTAGTCCAGGGTTTGGGGCCAACGTCCTGACTTTC. This translates into CASSPGFGANVLTF.

This chain joins TRBV27 and TRBJ2-1, with TRBD2 identical over 7 bases. V gave up 3 bases and J gave up 6 bases; unmatched junction bases: 11. CDR3 size: 16 residues. Per germline, CDR1 MNHEY and CDR2 SMNVEV (reference sequence). This chain's CDR3 is CASSFLGSGFSNEQFF. Written as DNA, the CDR3 is TGTGCCAGCAGTTTCTTGGGTAGCGGGTTTAGCAATGAGCAGTTCTTC.

CDR3 nucleotides: TGTGCCAGTAGTATAGGGGGACTAGCGGGGCCACAAGAGACCCAGTACTTC. This encodes CASSIGGLAGPQETQYF. The gene calls are TRBV19 and TRBJ2-5, with 13 bases fitting TRBD2. This CDR3 has 17 amino acids. Germline V gene data show CDR1 as LNHDA and CDR2 as SQIVND (reference sequence). V gave up 1 base and J gave up 2 bases; unmatched junction bases: 4.

The rearrangement links TRBV24-1 to TRBJ1-3, with a weak D call TRBD1 (5 bases). The germline V gene encodes CDR1 KGHDR and CDR2 SFDVKD. Trimming pared 5 bases from V and 4 bases from J, leaving 14 bases between. The CDR3 covers 15 residues. This CDR3 is CATSAGATRGNTIYF. The CDR3 DNA reads TGTGCCACCAGTGCTGGGGCCACCCGAGGAAACACCATATATTTT.

This clone turned up a few times. This rearrangement joins TRBV24-1 to TRBJ1-4; a possible D gene is TRBD1 (6 bases). The CDR3 totals 13 residues. The V end was cut by 12 bases, the J end by 8 bases, with 18 bases between. The germline gives CDR1 KGHDR, CDR2 SFDVKD. The DNA of the CDR3 is TGTGCCGCAGGCGGGGGCGCGGGCGAAAAACTGTTTTTT. It encodes CAAGGGAGEKLFF.

The rearrangement joins TRBV30 to TRBJ1-3; D unclear. This CDR3 spans 14 amino acids. Germline V gene sequence: CDR1 GTSNPN, CDR2 SVGIG (reference sequence). V lost 3 bases, J lost 1 base, and 10 bases lay in between. CDR3: CAWRSRESGNTIYF. CDR3 DNA: TGTGCCTGGAGAAGCCGGGAATCTGGAAACACCATATATTTT.

The chain employs TRBV2 and TRBJ2-6; weak D call: TRBD2 (6 bases). V was cut by 6 bases and J by 2 bases, with 14 bases left in between. This CDR3 contains 16 residues. The germline gives CDR1 SNHLY, CDR2 FYNNEI. The DNA for the CDR3 is TGTGCCAGCAGCCCGACGGGAGCGGCTGGGGCCAACGTCCTGACTTTC. As protein: CASSPTGAAGANVLTF. Based on the CDR3 plus reference TRBV2 and TRBJ2-6, the full variable domain is EPEVTQTPSHQVTQMGQEVILRCVPISNHLYFYWYRQILGQKVEFLVSFYNNEISEKSEIFDDQFSVERPDGSNFTLKIRSTKLEDSAMYFCASSPTGAAGANVLTFGAGSRLTVL.

The V call is TRBV19, the J call TRBJ2-7, with 14 bases that match TRBD2. Per the germline V gene, CDR1 is LNHDA and CDR2 is SQIVND (reference sequence). The CDR3 consists of 14 residues. V dropped 5 bases and J dropped 4; count of bases not matched to a gene: 1. The CDR3 loop is CASSGTSGSYEQYF. The CDR3 bases are TGTGCCAGTAGTGGGACTAGCGGGAGTTACGAGCAGTACTTC. The variable domain in full, completed from reference TRBV19 and TRBJ2-7, reads DGGITQSPKYLFRKEGQNVTLSCEQNLNHDAMYWYRQDPGQGLRLIYYSQIVNDFQKGDIAEGYSVSREKKESFPLTVTSAQKNPTAFYLCASSGTSGSYEQYFGPGTRLTVT.

The chain is built from TRBV3-1 (or the pseudogene TRBV3-2) and TRBJ2-2, with D uncertain. The germline CDR1 and CDR2 sequences are LGHDT and YNNKEL (reference sequence). Trimming stripped 3 bases from V and 8 bases from J, with 7 bases between. The CDR3 is made up of 12 amino acids. As DNA, the CDR3 is TGTGCCAGCAGCCACGGAGTGGGGGAGCTGTTTTTT. Translating gives CASSHGVGELFF.

The chain's CDR3 is CASSLSREGYEQYF. The CDR3 DNA is TGTGCCAGCAGTCTCTCCCGGGAGGGGTACGAGCAGTACTTC. V usage is TRBV6-5 and J usage is TRBJ2-7; 8 nucleotides align to TRBD2. V shed 5 bases and J 4 bases; nucleotides not matched to a gene: 7. The V gene's germline CDR1 is MNHEY and CDR2 SVGAGI. The CDR3 is made up of 14 amino acids.